Given below is one TCR beta chain in context. This clonotype has just one count. It lacks a known antigen. No clone much larger than this one lies a single base away; base qualities are absent. One read gives only weak evidence. Peripheral blood CD8+ and CD4+ T cells from healthy donors, Susac syndrome patients and multiple sclerosis patients were profiled by high-throughput TCR beta sequencing. The Susac syndrome patients fulfilled recently defined diagnostic criteria for definite or probable disease. Bulk CD8+ and CD4+ T cells were purified magnetically by negative isolation, whereas CD8+ TEMRA cells were enriched by FACS. Blood was drawn into EDTA tubes, processed within 24 hours, and PBMCs were isolated by density gradient centrifugation. PBMCs intended for TCR sequencing were cryopreserved in liquid nitrogen and thawed later in a water bath at 37 degrees C. The sorted or isolated CD4+, CD8+ and CD8+ TEMRA cells had a purity of 90% or higher.

The source of the sample is a study of CD8 T cells in Susac syndrome (dated by TCRdb to between 2017 and 2020). For the wider study: Of the Susac syndrome patients who were sequenced, eight were in clinical remission while about 6 had clinically active disease. Whether CD8+ T cell activation and differentiation in Susac syndrome was antigen driven was tested using repertoire sequencing. At blood withdrawal, Susac syndrome patients were either therapy-naive, taking corticosteroids (in some cases with IVIg as well), or taking IVIg alone. Beyond this particular receptor, the publication reports: The number of individuals in the TCR sequencing and HLA analysis was recognized as being relatively small. In the CD4+ T cell repertoire of Susac syndrome patients, clonal expansion was not detected.

RNA was extracted using the RNeasy kit, and roughly 0.45 to 1 ug of the RNA was reverse transcribed with random hexamers. The immunoSEQ multiplex PCR assay, which covers 54 Vbeta and 13 Jbeta segments, was used to amplify TCR beta CDR3 regions. PCR amplification bias was corrected by using a synthetic template baseline for primer optimization and computational correction. The published analysis was carried out like this. Reads were annotated to V, D and J genes per IMGT and analyzed with immunoSEQ Analyzer, keeping only productive sequences. Clonality was computed as one minus Shannon entropy normalized by log2 of the number of productive unique sequences. For each patient and control, public and private clones were evaluated among the 100 most prevalent clones. Clones were defined as Susac-specific when absent from the healthy and MS cohorts, from approximately 970 published viral clones and from other ImmuneACCESS disease sequences. TCRdb passed the public sequencing reads through fastp at Q25 and MiXCR, retaining productive beta sequences. Each entry merges the rows of one CDR3 protein and shows their most common DNA and genes. It is TCRdb's table, rather than the study itself, that gives the V and J calls and clone size. This sample lists 170,000 or so distinct CDR3 sequences; over 90% were detected once. The ten largest account for 0.099% of the sample.

This sequence was found in a human donor with Susac syndrome. Sequences were obtained from CD4+ T cells from PBMCs.

The DNA sequence is as follows: TGTGCCAGCAGCTTATTGATTAGCGGGGGGGGTGGTGAGCAGTTCTTC. Its product reads: CASSLLISGGGGEQFF. The receptor chain draws on TRBV7-2 and TRBJ2-1, with 11 middle bases fitting TRBD2. The germline V gene specifies SGHTA as CDR1 and FQGNSA as CDR2. The CDR3 runs 16 residues from the cysteine to the phenylalanine. This entry keeps only the CDR3 DNA: 48 bases, framed from base 1. At the junction V is shortened by 2 bases and J by 9 bases; bases outside the gene matches: 9.